Listed here are 28 T cell receptor beta chains from one sample, sequenced in a study of low-dose radiotherapy and immunotherapy resistance in tumors. First-strand cDNA used TRAV- and TRBV-specific primers, covering alpha and beta chains. Over 20 PCR cycles, TCRs were amplified from a constant-region primer and V-primer adapter. MiXCR, run by TCRdb on the reads, gives a single entry per CDR3 protein. This table holds 95,000 to 100,000 distinct CDR3 sequences, less than 25% found once. Indicated time point: after trial treatment. Treatment of the sample: LDRT plus nivolumab, ipilimumab, low-dose cyclophosphamide and aspirin (RACIN trial). The sequences come from PBMCs, collected after low-dose radiotherapy plus immunotherapy. These receptors were collected from a male donor with prostate cancer.

This clonotype was recorded many times. The junction departs from the called germline gene at one end, perhaps through a read error. The chain combines TRBV2 with TRBJ1-6; D unresolved. Germline lookup yields CDR1 SNHLY and CDR2 FYNNEI. This CDR3 region has 13 residues. The CDR3 coding sequence is TGTGCCAGCAATGAAGTCTATAATTCACCCCTCCACTTT. This sequence encodes CASNEVYNSPLHF.

This clonotype was seen at least ten times. The chain employs TRBV27 and TRBJ1-2; D is possibly TRBD1 (6 bases). This CDR3 spans 14 amino acids. CDR1 is MNHEY, CDR2 SMNVEV, per germline (reference sequence). The germline V and J ends were trimmed by 0 bases and 6 bases, with 11 bases remaining between them. The CDR3, as DNA: TGTGCCAGCAGTTTATCCCAACAGGGAGATGGCTACACCTTC. It is translated as CASSLSQQGDGYTF.

This clonotype was detected only once. The chain employs TRBV19 and TRBJ2-3; 11 bases fit TRBD1. The V segment lost 6 bases and the J segment 6 bases; nucleotides outside the gene matches: 11. There are 16 residues in the CDR3. Germline CDR1 reads LNHDA; CDR2 reads SQIVND (reference sequence). CDR3 nucleotides: TGTGCCAGTAGGAGCCGGGACAGGGGGTCTTCTGATACGCAGTATTTT. It is translated as CASRSRDRGSSDTQYF.

The sample holds a few counts of this clonotype. The CDR3 protein is CASSPGGAMADTQYF. DNA of the CDR3: TGTGCCAGCAGCCCCGGGGGGGCAATGGCAGATACGCAGTATTTT. J is TRBJ2-3 and V is TRBV7-2, with TRBD2 identical over 8 bases. The length of the CDR3 is 15 residues. The V segment lost 5 bases and the J segment 4 bases; nucleotides outside the gene matches: 8. Looked up from germline, CDR1 is SGHTA and CDR2 is FQGNSA.

The V call is TRBV12-3 or TRBV12-4, the J call TRBJ2-1, with 10 bases fitting TRBD1. The trim removed 5 bases at V and 8 bases at J, leaving 9 bases unmatched. The CDR3 is 15 residues long. CDR3 DNA sequence: TGTGCCAGCAGTCCAGGACAGGGGGAAGGCGATGAGCAGTTCTTC. It specifies CASSPGQGEGDEQFF.

This clonotype came up many times. The V gene is TRBV10-3, the J gene TRBJ2-7, with 7 nucleotides matching TRBD2. The junction had 11 bases not matched to a gene; V was cut back by 6 bases and J by 6 bases. Germline V gives CDR1 ENHRY, CDR2 SYGVKD. The length of the CDR3 is 14 residues. CDR3 loop: CAISMGLPFPEQYF. CDR3 nucleotide sequence: TGTGCCATCAGCATGGGACTACCTTTTCCCGAGCAGTACTTC.

This clonotype was found many times. V and J are TRBV15 and TRBJ2-5, with D possibly matching TRBD2 (5 bases). CDR1 is LNHNV, CDR2 YYDKDF, per germline (reference sequence). CDR3 size: 13 residues. The V end was cut by 0 bases, the J end by 7 bases, with 9 bases between. CDR3: CATSREEDGTQYF. CDR3 coding DNA: TGTGCCACCAGCAGAGAGGAGGACGGGACCCAGTACTTC.

This clonotype was detected ten times or more. This chain links TRBV20-1 with TRBJ2-7; no firm D call. V dropped 3 bases and J dropped 2 bases, with 5 bases sitting between them. Germline CDR1 reads DFQATT; CDR2 reads SNEGSKA (reference sequence). The CDR3 is 11 amino acids. CDR3 nucleotide sequence: TGCAGTGCTAGCGGACCCTACGAGCAGTACTTC. Protein product: CSASGPYEQYF.

Many counts were recorded for this clonotype. The chain uses TRBV5-4 and TRBJ1-2; D uncertain. The CDR3 has 14 amino acids. V lost 0 bases and J lost 8, with 14 bases in between. The germline V gene has CDR1 SGHNT and CDR2 YYREEE (reference sequence). The CDR3 sequence: CASSLAVWFGGYTF. DNA for the CDR3: TGTGCCAGCAGCTTGGCCGTATGGTTCGGGGGCTACACCTTC.

This clonotype was detected many times. The V and J genes are TRBV5-4 and TRBJ2-1; D is unresolved. Germline V gene sequence: CDR1 SGHNT, CDR2 YYREEE (reference sequence). V dropped 3 bases and J dropped 0 bases, with 10 bases sitting between them. The CDR3 extends over 15 amino acids. The CDR3 nucleotides are TGTGCCAGCAGCTCCCAGAGAGTCTCCTACAATGAGCAGTTCTTC. It encodes CASSSQRVSYNEQFF.

This clonotype was recorded many times. The CDR3 bases are TGTGCCAGCAACCCGGGACAGGAAAACTATGGCTACACCTTC. Residues: CASNPGQENYGYTF. V is TRBV6-2 or TRBV6-3 and J is TRBJ1-2; TRBD1 aligns across 8 bases. This CDR3 has 14 amino acids. The J segment lost 2 bases and the V segment lost 7 bases, leaving 6 bases of the junction unmatched. CDR1 MNHEY and CDR2 SVGEGT come from the germline V gene.

On this clonotype itself: It differs at one base from a far larger clone, so likely a read error. The V and J genes are TRBV12-3 or TRBV12-4 and TRBJ2-7; either TRBD1 or TRBD2 may fit D (5 bases each). The CDR3 totals 13 residues. Trimming cost V 3 bases and J 7 bases, with 13 bases left between them. CDR3 in amino acids: CASSFGAGDEQYF. In nucleotides, the CDR3 is TGTGCCAGCAGTTTCGGGGCTGGGGATGAGCAGTACTTC.

The table lists this clonotype with many counts. The J gene is TRBJ2-7, the V gene TRBV7-2; the match to TRBD2 covers 13 bases. The junction had 6 bases not matched to a gene; V was cut back by 4 bases and J by 0 bases. Germline CDR1 is SGHTA and CDR2 is FQGNSA. This CDR3 contains 17 residues. This chain's CDR3 is CASSSTSGGPSSYEQYF. DNA for the CDR3: TGTGCCAGCAGCTCGACTAGCGGGGGGCCAAGCTCCTACGAGCAGTACTTC.

At least ten counts were recorded for this clonotype. The chain has TRBV10-3 and TRBJ1-2; 12 bases agree with TRBD1. With 5 bases clipped from V and 6 bases from J, the junction kept 10 bases outside the gene matches. This CDR3 region has 16 residues. CDR1 is ENHRY and CDR2 is SYGVKD in the germline V gene. CDR3 sequence (DNA): TGTGCCATCAGTTTCGCCGGGACAGGGGGCGCGGATGGCTACACCTTC. Translated: CAISFAGTGGADGYTF.

This clonotype was seen repeatedly, ten times or more. V gene TRBV2 combines with J gene TRBJ2-5; D unresolved. Germline CDR1 SNHLY, CDR2 FYNNEI. Trimming removed 3 bases at V and 4 bases at J, with 12 bases between. The CDR3 runs 14 residues. CDR3 residues: CASSELVAAETQYF. The DNA for the CDR3 is TGTGCCAGCAGTGAGTTGGTAGCCGCAGAGACCCAGTACTTC.

This clonotype has ten or more counts. The rearrangement joins TRBV13 to TRBJ2-2; D not certain. CDR3 length: 14 amino acids. Trimming removed 5 bases from V and 1 base from J, with 8 bases in between. Per the germline V gene, CDR1 is PRHDT and CDR2 is FYEKMQ (reference sequence). The CDR3, as DNA: TGTGCCAGCAGCGCTGGGGTGAACACCGGGGAGCTGTTTTTT. It yields the protein CASSAGVNTGELFF.

This clonotype was counted ten times or more. The chain carries TRBV12-3 or TRBV12-4 and TRBJ1-3; D gene uncertain. The CDR3 runs 14 residues. The V gene lost 5 bases and the J gene lost 6 bases, with 14 bases spanning the gap. CDR3 sequence: CASSTGEGPNTIYF. In DNA, the CDR3 is TGTGCCAGCAGTACTGGGGAAGGGCCAAACACCATATATTTT.

On this clonotype itself: A far larger clone is only one base removed, so a read error is likely. The chain recombines TRBV10-3 with TRBJ2-5; 9 bases map to TRBD1. Germline V gene lookup returns CDR1 ENHRY and CDR2 SYGVKD. CDR3 length equals 12 residues. J was trimmed by 11 bases and V by 5 bases; bases with no gene match: 6. The CDR3 protein is CAISTGGFQQYF. Written as DNA, the CDR3 is TGTGCCATCAGTACAGGGGGCTTTCAACAGTACTTC.

CDR3 nucleotides: TGTGCCAGCAGTTACGGCTATCGGTACGAGCAGTACTTC. Translation gives CASSYGYRYEQYF. The chain couples TRBV6-2 or TRBV6-3 to TRBJ2-7; D unclear. V was pared by 2 bases and J by 4 bases, with 9 bases between. Germline V gives CDR1 MNHEY, CDR2 SVGEGT. The CDR3 totals 13 residues.

In this sample, this clonotype turned up many times. The chain is built from TRBV10-3 and TRBJ2-7, with 11 bases lining up with TRBD2. The CDR3 loop spans 13 amino acids. Germline loops: CDR1 ENHRY, CDR2 SYGVKD. The ends lost 9 bases at V and 4 bases at J; junction bases unmatched: 5. This chain's CDR3 is CAITSGGMYEQYF. CDR3 DNA sequence: TGTGCCATAACTAGCGGGGGAATGTACGAGCAGTACTTC.

This clonotype was counted a few times. J is TRBJ1-1 and V is TRBV30; TRBD1 agrees at 7 bases. Trimming removed 8 bases from V and 4 bases from J; junction bases left unmatched: 13. The CDR3 contains 14 residues. From germline, CDR1 is GTSNPN and CDR2 SVGIG (reference sequence). CDR3 loop: CAAQGLGGSTEAFF. The CDR3 region has the DNA TGTGCCGCACAGGGGTTGGGGGGGAGCACTGAAGCTTTCTTT. The full variable domain, in which reference TRBV30 and TRBJ1-1 provide the parts outside the CDR3, is SQTIHQWPATLVQPVGSPLSLECTVEGTSNPNLYWYRQAAGRGLQLLFYSVGIGQISSEVPQNLSASRPQDRQFILSSKKLLLSDSGFYLCAAQGLGGSTEAFFGQGTRLTVV.

This clonotype was observed many times. The chain joins TRBV6-6 to TRBJ2-3; D might be TRBD2 (7 bases). Trimming pared 8 bases from V and 4 bases from J, leaving 19 bases between. Germline V gene sequence: CDR1 MNHNY, CDR2 SVGAGI (reference sequence). CDR3 length equals 15 residues. Written as DNA, the CDR3 is TGTGCCAGCGGATGGCGGAGGGGGGGGTCAGATACGCAGTATTTT. Its protein product is CASGWRRGGSDTQYF.

This clonotype was recorded at least ten times. The genes are TRBV6-6 and TRBJ1-5; a possible D gene is TRBD1 (6 bases). Trimming cost V 0 bases and J 1 base, with 13 bases left between them. CDR3 length: 17 amino acids. Germline V gene data show CDR1 as MNHNY and CDR2 as SVGAGI (reference sequence). CDR3 in amino acids: CASSYSVGAKSNQPQHF. The CDR3 nucleotides read TGTGCCAGCAGTTACTCCGTGGGGGCCAAAAGCAATCAGCCCCAGCATTTT.

Many counts were recorded for this clonotype. The genes are TRBV7-2 and TRBJ2-1, with TRBD2 matching over 9 bases. Germline V lookup: CDR1 SGHTA, CDR2 FQGNSA. The CDR3 is 17 amino acids. Germline trimming cut 1 base from V and 6 bases from J; bases unmatched to any gene: 10. The CDR3 loop reads CASSLEWGLAGTNEQFF. The CDR3 DNA reads as TGTGCCAGCAGCTTAGAGTGGGGGCTAGCGGGGACCAATGAGCAGTTCTTC.

This clonotype was observed at least ten times. A read error may produce the germline difference seen at one junction end. The rearrangement uses TRBV5-5 and TRBJ1-1; the match to TRBD1 covers 7 bases. This CDR3 has 16 amino acids. Germline V CDR1 and CDR2: SGHKS, YYEKEE (reference sequence). CDR3 protein: CASSLGQKEMNTEAFF. CDR3 DNA: TGCGCCAGCAGCTTGGGACAGAAAGAGATGAACACTGAAGCTTTCTTT.

This clonotype was observed a few times. J is TRBJ2-1 and V is TRBV6-2 or TRBV6-3; 15 bases match TRBD2. The CDR3 runs to 21 residues. Trimming at V came to 4 bases and at J to 6 bases, leaving 19 bases not matched to a gene. Germline V gene data show CDR1 as MNHEY and CDR2 as SVGEGT. The CDR3 DNA reads as TGTGCCAGCAGTTGCCCGCCCGGGACTAGCGGGGGGAGTATCCCCTCCAATGAGCAGTTCTTC. Translation gives CASSCPPGTSGGSIPSNEQFF.

At least ten counts were recorded for this clonotype. V gene TRBV12-3 or TRBV12-4 combines with J gene TRBJ2-1; 9 positions match TRBD2. J gave up 2 bases and V 3 bases, and 8 bases lay outside the gene matches. This CDR3 is 17 amino acids long. CDR3 sequence reads: CASSFSGGPSAYNEQFF. CDR3 DNA sequence: TGTGCCAGCAGTTTCAGCGGGGGGCCGTCCGCCTACAATGAGCAGTTCTTC.

This clonotype was detected many times. The V gene is TRBV4-2, the J gene TRBJ2-3; 7 nucleotides match TRBD2. The CDR3 runs to 15 residues. Germline V lookup: CDR1 LGHNA, CDR2 YNFKEQ. J lost 6 bases, V lost 4 bases, and 10 bases had no gene match. The CDR3 nucleotides are TGTGCCAGCAGCCCTAGAGCGGGGCGGGGGGATACGCAGTATTTT. Its translation is CASSPRAGRGDTQYF.